One sample yielded the 27 T cell receptor beta chains listed below, sequenced in a study of radiotherapy plus CTLA-4 blockade in lung cancer. Method: immunoSEQ multiplex PCR; TCRdb's copy keeps in-frame clones and lacks some. The table includes roughly 55,000 clones, less than 75% detected once. The input for sequencing was peripheral blood, taken from a patient treated with radiotherapy plus ipilimumab. These receptors all stem from a human donor with non-small cell lung cancer whose response to radiotherapy plus ipilimumab could not be evaluated.

This sequence joins TRBV4-1 and TRBJ2-3; D gene uncertain. From germline, CDR1 is MGHRA and CDR2 YSYEKL. The V gene lost 0 bases and the J gene lost 4 bases, with 8 bases spanning the gap. This CDR3 comprises 14 residues. The CDR3 DNA is TGCGCCAGCAGCCAAGATCGCCTAGCAGATACGCAGTATTTT. Residues: CASSQDRLADTQYF.

V gene TRBV4-1 combines with J gene TRBJ1-3; tentative D call: TRBD1 (6 bases). Trimming cost V 0 bases and J 0 bases, with 9 bases left between them. CDR1 MGHRA and CDR2 YSYEKL come from the germline V gene. The CDR3 totals 16 residues. The DNA for the CDR3 is TGCGCCAGCAGCCAAGAAGGACAGAGCTCTGGAAACACCATATATTTT. Translated, it gives CASSQEGQSSGNTIYF.

The chain carries TRBV5-1 and TRBJ1-1; 8 bases align to TRBD1. The trim removed 4 bases at V and 0 bases at J, leaving 2 bases unmatched. This CDR3 region has 14 residues. The V gene's germline CDR1 is SGHRS and CDR2 YFSETQ. In DNA, the CDR3 is TGCGCCAGCAGCCCAGGGGGCATGAACACTGAAGCTTTCTTT. Residues: CASSPGGMNTEAFF.

This chain uses TRBV15 with TRBJ2-5, with D tentatively TRBD1 or TRBD2 (12 bases each). The J call is uncertain, as TRBJ2-7 better fits the DNA end. The germline CDR1 and CDR2 sequences are LNHNV and YYDKDF (reference sequence). The CDR3 covers 22 residues. CDR3 protein: CATSRSPGQGATSGRSSYEQYF. The CDR3 DNA is TGTGCCACCAGCAGATCTCCGGGACAGGGGGCAACTAGCGGGAGGAGCTCCTACGAGCAGTACTTC.

This chain links TRBV5-1 with TRBJ1-4; no clear D. The CDR3 is made up of 14 amino acids. Germline V gives CDR1 SGHRS, CDR2 YFSETQ. Trimming pared 0 bases from V and 8 bases from J, leaving 11 bases between. The CDR3 spells CASSLDTGKEKLFF. The CDR3 DNA is TGCGCCAGCAGCTTGGACACCGGGAAGGAAAAACTGTTTTTT.

There are a few counts of this clone. This rearrangement joins TRBV30 to TRBJ2-1; 12 bases line up with TRBD2. The V gene's germline CDR1 is GTSNPN and CDR2 SVGIG (reference sequence). This CDR3 has 17 residues. The J segment lost 8 bases and the V segment lost 0 bases, leaving 11 bases of the junction unmatched. The CDR3 DNA reads TGTGCCTGGAGTGTCCTCTTTAGACTAGCGGGAGATGATGAGCAGTTCTTC. It yields the protein CAWSVLFRLAGDDEQFF.

The chain links TRBV5-5 to TRBJ1-2; D may be TRBD1 (6 bases). The germline V gene has CDR1 SGHKS and CDR2 YYEKEE (reference sequence). The ends were cut back, 4 bases at V and 4 bases at J, with 17 bases in the middle. This CDR3 is 15 amino acids long. The CDR3 reads CASSQGRQTIYGYTF. The CDR3 coding sequence is TGTGCCAGCAGCCAGGGGAGACAGACGATCTATGGCTACACCTTC.

The J gene is TRBJ1-1, the V gene TRBV6-5; D may be TRBD1 (6 bases). Germline V CDR1 and CDR2: MNHEY, SVGAGI. V was shortened by 5 bases and J by 1 base, with 11 bases between the two germline ends. The CDR3 has 14 residues. In nucleotides, the CDR3 is TGTGCCAGCAGTGTCCGGACAGAGAACACTGAAGCTTTCTTT. This encodes CASSVRTENTEAFF.

This clone occurred many times. The CDR3: CASSPTNIRGSGNTIYF. The CDR3 DNA reads TGTGCCAGCAGCCCCACAAACATAAGAGGATCTGGAAACACCATATATTTT. The gene calls are TRBV2 and TRBJ1-3; D uncertain. Germline CDR1 reads SNHLY; CDR2 reads FYNNEI. The CDR3 totals 17 residues. The V end was cut by 6 bases, the J end by 1 base, with 19 bases between.

This clone has just one count. The V gene is TRBV2, the J gene TRBJ1-1; 8 bases line up with TRBD1. Per the germline V gene, CDR1 is SNHLY and CDR2 is FYNNEI. With V trimmed by 4 bases and J by 7 bases, 11 bases remained unmatched. The CDR3 covers 15 residues. The CDR3 region is CASSAAGQGKFEAFF. The CDR3 nucleotides read TGTGCCAGCAGTGCCGCAGGACAGGGTAAATTTGAAGCTTTCTTT.

The chain links TRBV4-1 to TRBJ1-1; TRBD1 is a possible D gene (6 bases). Germline-derived CDR1 and CDR2 are MGHRA and YSYEKL. The CDR3 has 15 amino acids. The ends were cut back, 2 bases at V and 3 bases at J, with 13 bases in the middle. This CDR3 is CASSQMAGVDTEAFF. The CDR3 nucleotides are TGCGCCAGCAGCCAAATGGCAGGGGTCGACACTGAAGCTTTCTTT.

This chain connects TRBV30 to TRBJ1-2, with D hard to call. Germline loops: CDR1 GTSNPN, CDR2 SVGIG (reference sequence). With 4 bases removed from V and 4 bases from J, the gap between germline ends came to 19 bases. The CDR3 length is 15 residues. CDR3 amino acids: CAWTSLGRAPYGYTF. In DNA, the CDR3 is TGTGCCTGGACTAGCCTTGGACGGGCCCCCTATGGCTACACCTTC.

The rearrangement links TRBV4-1 to TRBJ1-2; 10 bases map to TRBD1. The CDR3 extends over 16 amino acids. J gave up 4 bases and V 8 bases, and 13 bases lay outside the gene matches. Germline CDR1 reads MGHRA; CDR2 reads YSYEKL. The CDR3 loop reads CASRLTSGTGVYGYTF. CDR3 sequence (DNA): TGCGCCAGCCGCCTAACCTCCGGGACAGGGGTCTATGGCTACACCTTC.

This clone was counted a single time. The V and J genes are TRBV5-6 and TRBJ2-7, with D unclear. The CDR3 length is 12 residues. Trimming took 1 base from V and 5 from J, leaving 7 bases between them. Germline CDR1 reads SGHDT; CDR2 reads YYEEEE. The CDR3 DNA reads TGTGCCAGCAGCTTGCCGCAGGACGAGCAGTACTTC. Protein sequence: CASSLPQDEQYF.

Turning to this clone: A far larger clone is one base from this, pointing to a likely read error. This chain connects TRBV5-4 to TRBJ1-1; D may be TRBD1 (5 bases). Trimming pared 4 bases from V and 4 bases from J, leaving 17 bases between. Per the germline V gene, CDR1 is SGHNT and CDR2 is YYREEE (reference sequence). The CDR3 runs 15 residues. DNA for the CDR3: TGTGCCAGCAGCCAAGGGGCCAGGGTTGGCACTGAAGCTTTCTTT. This sequence encodes CASSQGARVGTEAFF.

This chain joins TRBV4-2 and TRBJ1-1, with TRBD1 identical over 11 bases. V lost 3 bases, J lost 6 bases, and 6 bases stayed unmatched. Germline-derived CDR1 and CDR2 are LGHNA and YNFKEQ. There are 15 residues in the CDR3. CDR3 coding DNA: TGTGCCAGCAGCCACCCGGGACAGGGGGATTCTGAAGCTTTCTTT. Translated, it gives CASSHPGQGDSEAFF.

This clone was picked up a small number of times. This chain uses TRBV11-2 with TRBJ2-5; D perhaps matches TRBD1 (6 bases). This CDR3 contains 16 residues. Looked up from germline, CDR1 is SGHAT and CDR2 is FQNNGV. Trimming cost V 1 base and J 4 bases, with 16 bases left between them. The CDR3 reads CASSLVGAGAGETQYF. CDR3 coding DNA: TGTGCCAGCAGCTTAGTAGGGGCAGGGGCGGGAGAGACCCAGTACTTC.

The rearrangement uses TRBV14 and TRBJ2-1; possibly TRBD2 for D (5 bases). This CDR3 spans 15 amino acids. Trimming shortened V by 4 bases and J by 8 bases, and 18 bases separated the two germline ends. Germline V gene sequence: CDR1 SGHDN, CDR2 FVKESK. CDR3: CASSPSSIYGDEQFF. In nucleotides, the CDR3 is TGTGCCAGCAGCCCCTCCTCCATATACGGGGATGAGCAGTTCTTC.

This clone was detected many times. The chain recombines TRBV6-1 with TRBJ1-3; D is ambiguous. V lost 1 base, J lost 0 bases, and 7 bases lay in between. This CDR3 contains 15 residues. Germline V gene lookup returns CDR1 MNHNS and CDR2 SASEGT. CDR3 sequence: CASSEGAVSGNTIYF. Here the CDR3 DNA reads TGTGCCAGCAGTGAAGGGGCCGTCTCTGGAAACACCATATATTTT.

This clone showed up just a few times. V usage is TRBV29-1 and J usage is TRBJ1-1; perhaps TRBD1 as D (5 bases). The CDR3 is 13 amino acids. With 7 bases removed from V and 0 bases from J, the gap between germline ends came to 12 bases. Germline loops: CDR1 SQVTM, CDR2 ANQGSEA. CDR3 sequence reads: CSGGTELNTEAFF. The CDR3 region has the DNA TGCAGCGGGGGGACTGAACTGAACACTGAAGCTTTCTTT.

This chain links TRBV7-2 with TRBJ2-1; D gene uncertain. Germline values: CDR1 SGHTA, CDR2 FQGNSA. The CDR3 contains 13 residues. V lost 2 bases, J lost 10 bases, and 12 bases lay in between. This CDR3 is CASSLMLAAEQFF. The CDR3 DNA is TGTGCCAGCAGCTTAATGCTCGCGGCGGAGCAGTTCTTC.

V gene TRBV5-6 combines with J gene TRBJ2-7; D is unclear. Trimming shortened V by 1 base and J by 0 bases, and 11 bases separated the two germline ends. The CDR3 runs to 15 residues. The germline V gene encodes CDR1 SGHDT and CDR2 YYEEEE. The CDR3 reads CASSLLSYSSYEQYF. The CDR3 region has the DNA TGTGCCAGCAGCTTGCTATCATACAGCTCCTACGAGCAGTACTTC.

This chain links TRBV7-9 with TRBJ2-7, with D tentatively TRBD2 (5 bases). Germline V gene sequence: CDR1 SEHNR, CDR2 FQNEAQ (reference sequence). This CDR3 spans 14 amino acids. V was pared by 6 bases and J by 3 bases, with 15 bases between. CDR3 in amino acids: CASRRSGSYYEQYF. For the CDR3, the DNA is TGTGCCAGCAGGAGGAGTGGGAGTTACTACGAGCAGTACTTC.

V gene TRBV5-6 combines with J gene TRBJ1-6; 7 bases are shared with TRBD1. Per germline, CDR1 SGHDT and CDR2 YYEEEE. This CDR3 has 15 residues. The J segment lost 15 bases and the V segment lost 3 bases, leaving 15 bases of the junction unmatched. The CDR3 loop reads CASSSVLRQGGYLHF. The CDR3 region has the DNA TGTGCCAGCAGCTCCGTCCTTCGACAGGGCGGGTACCTCCACTTT.

The chain employs TRBV2 and TRBJ2-3, with 12 nucleotides matching TRBD2. The CDR3 spans 16 residues. After removal of 10 bases from V and 4 bases from J, the junction contained 12 bases not matched to a gene. Germline values: CDR1 SNHLY, CDR2 FYNNEI. The chain's CDR3 is CANDGASGRAPDTQYF. The CDR3 region has the DNA TGTGCCAACGATGGGGCTAGCGGGAGGGCTCCAGATACGCAGTATTTT.

The rearrangement uses TRBV27 and TRBJ2-7; tentatively, D is TRBD1 (6 bases). V lost 5 bases and J 2 bases, leaving 16 bases between the germline ends. CDR3 size: 15 residues. CDR1 and CDR2 from the germline V gene are MNHEY and SMNVEV (reference sequence). The CDR3 sequence is CASSPGVGTPYEQYF. Here the CDR3 DNA reads TGTGCCAGCAGTCCGGGCGTTGGGACACCCTACGAGCAGTACTTC.

V and J are TRBV7-9 and TRBJ1-2; 7 nucleotides match TRBD1. Germline V gene sequence: CDR1 SEHNR, CDR2 FQNEAQ (reference sequence). This CDR3 spans 12 amino acids. Trimming removed 4 bases from V and 8 bases from J; junction bases left unmatched: 4. The CDR3 loop is CASSSDRVGYTF. The CDR3 DNA sequence: TGTGCCAGCAGCTCCGACAGGGTCGGCTACACCTTC.